The 8 T cell receptor beta chains reported below all come from one sample, sequenced in a study of a mutant IDH1 vaccine in newly diagnosed glioma. Produced via immunoSEQ multiplex PCR; TCRdb's table is partial and in-frame only. The sample includes over 45,000 clones, 76% of them seen just once. Time point denoted: week 35, safety follow-up. In every dose of vaccine, 300 ug of mutant IDH1 20-mer peptide was given alongside topical imiquimod. For these receptors, no antigen is known. Sequenced material: PBMCs, taken from a glioma patient whose treatment included an IDH1 peptide vaccine. Receptors originate from a man aged 35 to 55 with glioma.

The chain joins TRBV11-2 to TRBJ2-7; TRBD2 matches 7 bases. Per the germline V gene, CDR1 is SGHAT and CDR2 is FQNNGV. The CDR3 spans 15 residues. Losses at the gene ends were 5 bases for V and 3 bases for J; bases not matched to a gene: 10. DNA for the CDR3: TGTGCCAGCAGCATGGCCGGGACTACAATCTACGAGCAGTACTTC. Translation: CASSMAGTTIYEQYF.

The chain is built from TRBV5-4 and TRBJ1-6; no definite D call. Germline loops: CDR1 SGHNT, CDR2 YYREEE (reference sequence). The CDR3 spans 13 residues. The V gene lost 0 bases and the J gene lost 7 bases, with 5 bases spanning the gap. The chain's CDR3 is CASSLAENSPLHF. Here the CDR3 DNA reads TGTGCCAGCAGCTTGGCGGAGAATTCACCCCTCCACTTT. Looking up the rest from reference TRBV5-4 and TRBJ1-6 gives the full variable domain: ETGVTQSPTHLIKTRGQQVTLRCSSQSGHNTVSWYQQALGQGPQFIFQYYREEENGRGNFPPRFSGLQFPNYSSELNVNALELDDSALYLCASSLAENSPLHFGNGTRLTVT.

The rearrangement links TRBV7-5 to TRBJ1-2; TRBD1 is the table's D call and was not checked against the DNA. TRBV7-5 is classified as a pseudogene. The CDR3 is 14 amino acids. CDR3: CARSPAGHNYGYTF. As DNA, the CDR3 is TGTGCCAGAAGCCCAGCAGGCCATAACTATGGCTACACCTTC.

The rearrangement links TRBV6-5 to TRBJ1-4, with D hard to call. Germline V CDR1 and CDR2: MNHEY, SVGAGI. This CDR3 has 14 amino acids. Trimming pared 6 bases from V and 5 bases from J, leaving 13 bases between. The CDR3 sequence is CASRRDRRNEKLFF. CDR3 DNA sequence: TGTGCCAGCAGACGGGATCGCCGAAATGAAAAACTGTTTTTT.

The chain is built from TRBV15 and TRBJ2-3, with D possibly matching TRBD1 (7 bases). Between the trimmed V and J ends, which lost 5 bases and 1 base, there was a span of 16 bases. This CDR3 is 16 amino acids long. Germline CDR1 LNHNV, CDR2 YYDKDF (reference sequence). Here the CDR3 reads CATSGLTGTGTDTQYF. The CDR3 nucleotides read TGTGCCACCAGCGGACTAACAGGGACAGGCACAGATACGCAGTATTTT.

This clone was found a few times. The chain combines TRBV30 with TRBJ1-1, with a weak D call TRBD1 (5 bases). V was cut by 3 bases and J by 1 base, with 15 bases left in between. The CDR3 loop spans 15 amino acids. Per the germline V gene, CDR1 is GTSNPN and CDR2 is SVGIG (reference sequence). This CDR3 is CAWRVSRQRNTEAFF. CDR3 sequence (DNA): TGTGCCTGGAGGGTAAGCCGACAGAGGAACACTGAAGCTTTCTTT.

This chain joins TRBV11-2 and TRBJ1-1, with D unclear. The CDR3 contains 16 residues. Trimming cost V 4 bases and J 1 base, with 16 bases left between them. Germline V CDR1 and CDR2: SGHAT, FQNNGV. CDR3 nucleotide sequence: TGTGCCAGCAGCTCCCGACTCCTGACTGAGAACACTGAAGCTTTCTTT. It encodes CASSSRLLTENTEAFF.

This clone was recorded only once. The chain is built from TRBV27 and TRBJ2-5; 7 bases are a match to TRBD1. The CDR3 totals 15 residues. Germline CDR1 MNHEY, CDR2 SMNVEV (reference sequence). V shed 5 bases and J 5 bases; nucleotides not matched to a gene: 11. For the CDR3, the DNA is TGTGCCAGCAGTATCCGGGACAGCTATACGGAGACCCAGTACTTC. Protein: CASSIRDSYTETQYF.